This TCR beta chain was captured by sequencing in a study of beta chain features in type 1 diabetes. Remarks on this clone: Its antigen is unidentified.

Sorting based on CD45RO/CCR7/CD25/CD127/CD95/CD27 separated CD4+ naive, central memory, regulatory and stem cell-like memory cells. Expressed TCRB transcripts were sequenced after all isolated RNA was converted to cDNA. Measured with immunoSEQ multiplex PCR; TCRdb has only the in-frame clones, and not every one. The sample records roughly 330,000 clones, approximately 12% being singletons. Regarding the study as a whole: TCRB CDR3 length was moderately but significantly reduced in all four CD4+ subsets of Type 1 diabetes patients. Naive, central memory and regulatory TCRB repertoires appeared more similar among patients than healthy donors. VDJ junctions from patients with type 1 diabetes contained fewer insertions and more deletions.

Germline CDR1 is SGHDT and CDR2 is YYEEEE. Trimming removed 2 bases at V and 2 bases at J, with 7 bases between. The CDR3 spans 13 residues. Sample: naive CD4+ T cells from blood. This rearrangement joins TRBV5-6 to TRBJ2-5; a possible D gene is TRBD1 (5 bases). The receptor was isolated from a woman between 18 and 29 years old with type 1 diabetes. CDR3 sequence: CASSFGHQETQYF. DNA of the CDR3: TGTGCCAGCAGCTTTGGACATCAAGAGACCCAGTACTTC.